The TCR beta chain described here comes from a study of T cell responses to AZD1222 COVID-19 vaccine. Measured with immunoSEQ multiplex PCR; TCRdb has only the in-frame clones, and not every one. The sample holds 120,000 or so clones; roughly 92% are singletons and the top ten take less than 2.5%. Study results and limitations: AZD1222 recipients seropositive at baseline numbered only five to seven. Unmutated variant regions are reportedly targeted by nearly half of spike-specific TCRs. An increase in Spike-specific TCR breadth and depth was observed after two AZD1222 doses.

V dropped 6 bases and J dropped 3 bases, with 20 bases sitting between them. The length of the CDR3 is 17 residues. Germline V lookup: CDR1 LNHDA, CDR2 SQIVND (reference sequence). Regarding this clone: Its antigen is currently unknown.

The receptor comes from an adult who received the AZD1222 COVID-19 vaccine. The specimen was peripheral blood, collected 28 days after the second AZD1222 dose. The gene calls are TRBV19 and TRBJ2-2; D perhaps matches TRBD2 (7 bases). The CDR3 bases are TGTGCCAGTAGATCTTGGTCAGGGGCGGGGGACACCGGGGAGCTGTTTTTT. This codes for CASRSWSGAGDTGELFF. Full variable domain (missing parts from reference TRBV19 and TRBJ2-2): DGGITQSPKYLFRKEGQNVTLSCEQNLNHDAMYWYRQDPGQGLRLIYYSQIVNDFQKGDIAEGYSVSREKKESFPLTVTSAQKNPTAFYLCASRSWSGAGDTGELFFGEGSRLTVL.